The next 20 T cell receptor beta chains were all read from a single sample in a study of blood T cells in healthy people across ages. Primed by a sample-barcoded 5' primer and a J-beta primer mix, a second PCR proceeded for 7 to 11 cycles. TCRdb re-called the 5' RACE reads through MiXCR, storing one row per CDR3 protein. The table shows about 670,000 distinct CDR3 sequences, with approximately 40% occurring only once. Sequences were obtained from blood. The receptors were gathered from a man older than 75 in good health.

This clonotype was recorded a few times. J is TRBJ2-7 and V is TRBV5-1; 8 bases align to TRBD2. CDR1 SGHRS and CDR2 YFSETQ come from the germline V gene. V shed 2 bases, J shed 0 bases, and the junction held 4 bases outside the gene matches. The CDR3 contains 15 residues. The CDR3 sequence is CASSFGREGSYEQYF. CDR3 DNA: TGCGCCAGCAGCTTCGGCCGGGAGGGCTCCTACGAGCAGTACTTC.

CDR3 sequence: CASSSDRGGNEQFF. Here the CDR3 DNA reads TGCGCCAGCAGCTCGGACAGGGGGGGTAATGAGCAGTTCTTC. The chain links TRBV5-1 to TRBJ2-1; 10 bases map to TRBD1. The V and J ends lost 3 bases and 7 bases, in that order; junction bases with no gene match: 4. The germline CDR1 and CDR2 sequences are SGHRS and YFSETQ. The CDR3 covers 14 residues.

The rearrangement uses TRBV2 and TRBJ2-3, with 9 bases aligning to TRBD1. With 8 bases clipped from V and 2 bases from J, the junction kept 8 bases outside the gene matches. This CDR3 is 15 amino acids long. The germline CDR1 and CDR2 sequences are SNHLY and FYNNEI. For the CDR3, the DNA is TGTGCCAGCGAGAAGGACAGGGGAAACACAGATACGCAGTATTTT. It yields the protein CASEKDRGNTDTQYF.

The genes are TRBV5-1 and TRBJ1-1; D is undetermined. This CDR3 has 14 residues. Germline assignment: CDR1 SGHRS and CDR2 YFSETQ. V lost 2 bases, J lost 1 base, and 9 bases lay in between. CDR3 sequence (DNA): TGCGCCAGCAGCTTCAACGGTCCGAACACTGAAGCTTTCTTT. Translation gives CASSFNGPNTEAFF.

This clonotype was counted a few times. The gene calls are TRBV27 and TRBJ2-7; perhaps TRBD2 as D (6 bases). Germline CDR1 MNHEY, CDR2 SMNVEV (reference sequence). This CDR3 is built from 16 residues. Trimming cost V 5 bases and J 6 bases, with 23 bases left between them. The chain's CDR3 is CASSRSGGQRRGEQYF. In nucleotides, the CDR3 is TGTGCCAGCAGTCGTTCTGGAGGCCAGAGGAGGGGCGAGCAGTACTTC.

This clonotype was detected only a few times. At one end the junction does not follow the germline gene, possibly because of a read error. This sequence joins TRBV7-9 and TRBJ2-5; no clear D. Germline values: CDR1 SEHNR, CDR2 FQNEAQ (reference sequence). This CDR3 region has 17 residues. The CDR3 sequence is CASRLGRNTGSQETQYF. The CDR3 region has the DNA TGTGCCAGCAGATTAGGACGTAATACTGGCAGCCAAGAGACCCAGTACTTC.

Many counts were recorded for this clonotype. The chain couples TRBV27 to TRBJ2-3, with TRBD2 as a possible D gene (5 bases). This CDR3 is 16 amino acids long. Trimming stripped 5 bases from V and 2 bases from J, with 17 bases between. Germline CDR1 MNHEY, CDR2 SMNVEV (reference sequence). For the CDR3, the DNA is TGTGCCAGCAGTAATTCGGGGTCTCGGAACACAGATACGCAGTATTTT. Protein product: CASSNSGSRNTDTQYF.

The DNA for the CDR3 is TGTGCCAGCAGCTTAAATCCCAGGACGAATTCACCCCTCCACTTT. Amino acid sequence: CASSLNPRTNSPLHF. This rearrangement joins TRBV7-2 to TRBJ1-6, with D hard to call. Germline loops: CDR1 SGHTA, CDR2 FQGNSA. The CDR3 spans 15 residues. Deletions cut 2 bases from V and 7 bases from J, with 12 bases between.

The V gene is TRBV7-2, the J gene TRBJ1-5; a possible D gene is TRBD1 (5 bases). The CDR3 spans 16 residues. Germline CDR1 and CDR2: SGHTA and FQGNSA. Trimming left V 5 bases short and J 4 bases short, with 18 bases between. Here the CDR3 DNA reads TGTGCCAGCAGCGCACGTACCGCGGGGGGAAATCAGCCCCAGCATTTT. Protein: CASSARTAGGNQPQHF.

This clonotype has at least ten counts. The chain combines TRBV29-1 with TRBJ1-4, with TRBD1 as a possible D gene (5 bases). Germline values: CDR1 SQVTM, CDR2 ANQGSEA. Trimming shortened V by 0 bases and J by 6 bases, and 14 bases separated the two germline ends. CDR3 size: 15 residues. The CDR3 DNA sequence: TGCAGCGTTGAAGAAGGGCGGGGGGTGTATGAAAAACTGTTTTTT. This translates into CSVEEGRGVYEKLFF.

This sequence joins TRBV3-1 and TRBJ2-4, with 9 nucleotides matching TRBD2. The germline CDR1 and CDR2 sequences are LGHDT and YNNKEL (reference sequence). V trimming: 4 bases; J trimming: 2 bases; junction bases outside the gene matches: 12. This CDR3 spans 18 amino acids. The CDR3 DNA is TGTGCCAGCAGCCTGTCATTACCTAGCGGGGAAACCAAAAACATTCAGTACTTC. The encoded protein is CASSLSLPSGETKNIQYF.

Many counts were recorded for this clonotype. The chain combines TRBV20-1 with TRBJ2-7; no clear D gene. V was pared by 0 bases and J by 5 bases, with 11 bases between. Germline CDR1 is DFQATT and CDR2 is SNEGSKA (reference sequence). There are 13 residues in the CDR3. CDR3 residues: CSARESGMDEQYF. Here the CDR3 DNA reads TGCAGTGCTAGAGAATCAGGTATGGACGAGCAGTACTTC.

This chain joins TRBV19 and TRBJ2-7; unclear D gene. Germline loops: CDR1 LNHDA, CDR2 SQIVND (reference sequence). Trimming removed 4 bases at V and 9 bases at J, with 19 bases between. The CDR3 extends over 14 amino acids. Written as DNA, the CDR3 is TGTGCCAGTAGTACCAACCTCCGACTCGACCGGCAGTACTTC. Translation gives CASSTNLRLDRQYF.

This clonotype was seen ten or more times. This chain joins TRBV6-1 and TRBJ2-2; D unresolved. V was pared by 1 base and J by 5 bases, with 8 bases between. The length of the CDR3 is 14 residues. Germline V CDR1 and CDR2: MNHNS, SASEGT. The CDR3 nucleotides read TGTGCCAGCAGTGAAGAAGGGCGGACCGGGGAGCTGTTTTTT. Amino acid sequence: CASSEEGRTGELFF.

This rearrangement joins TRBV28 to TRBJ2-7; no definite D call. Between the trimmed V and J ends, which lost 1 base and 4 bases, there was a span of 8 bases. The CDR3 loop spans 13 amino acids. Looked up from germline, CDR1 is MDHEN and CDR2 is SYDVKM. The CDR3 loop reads CASSLLAEYEQYF. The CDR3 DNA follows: TGTGCCAGCAGTTTATTAGCTGAGTACGAGCAGTACTTC.

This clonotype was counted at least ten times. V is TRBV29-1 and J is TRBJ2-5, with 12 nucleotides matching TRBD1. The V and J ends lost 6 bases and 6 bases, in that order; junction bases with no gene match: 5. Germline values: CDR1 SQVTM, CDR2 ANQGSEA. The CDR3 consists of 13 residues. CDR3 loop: CSVVGTGGKTQYF. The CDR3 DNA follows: TGCAGCGTCGTTGGGACAGGGGGCAAGACCCAGTACTTC.

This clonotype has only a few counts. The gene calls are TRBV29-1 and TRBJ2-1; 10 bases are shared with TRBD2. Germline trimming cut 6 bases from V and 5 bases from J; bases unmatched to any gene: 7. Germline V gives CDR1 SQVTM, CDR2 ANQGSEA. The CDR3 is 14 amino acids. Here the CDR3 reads CSVAKGLADNEQFF. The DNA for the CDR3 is TGCAGCGTAGCTAAAGGACTAGCGGACAATGAGCAGTTCTTC.

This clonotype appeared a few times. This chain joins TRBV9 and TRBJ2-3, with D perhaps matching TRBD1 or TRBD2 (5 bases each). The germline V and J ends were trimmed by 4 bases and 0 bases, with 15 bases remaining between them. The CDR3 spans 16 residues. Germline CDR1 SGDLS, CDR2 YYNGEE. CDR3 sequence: CASSPRDGRSTDTQYF. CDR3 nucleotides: TGTGCCAGCAGCCCTCGGGACGGACGAAGCACAGATACGCAGTATTTT.

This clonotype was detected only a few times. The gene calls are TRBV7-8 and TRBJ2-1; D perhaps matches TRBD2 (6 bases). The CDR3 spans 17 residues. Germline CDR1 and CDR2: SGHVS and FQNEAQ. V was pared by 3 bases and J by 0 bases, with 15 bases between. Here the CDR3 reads CASSFSLGGSSYNEQFF. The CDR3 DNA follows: TGTGCCAGCAGCTTCAGTTTGGGGGGTAGCTCCTACAATGAGCAGTTCTTC.

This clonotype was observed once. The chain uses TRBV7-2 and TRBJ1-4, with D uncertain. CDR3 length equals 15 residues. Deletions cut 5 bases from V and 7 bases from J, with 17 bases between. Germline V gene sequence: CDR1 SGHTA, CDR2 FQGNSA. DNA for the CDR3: TGTGCCAGCAGCCTCGGGGTAGGGAGGAGTGAAAAACTGTTTTTT. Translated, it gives CASSLGVGRSEKLFF.